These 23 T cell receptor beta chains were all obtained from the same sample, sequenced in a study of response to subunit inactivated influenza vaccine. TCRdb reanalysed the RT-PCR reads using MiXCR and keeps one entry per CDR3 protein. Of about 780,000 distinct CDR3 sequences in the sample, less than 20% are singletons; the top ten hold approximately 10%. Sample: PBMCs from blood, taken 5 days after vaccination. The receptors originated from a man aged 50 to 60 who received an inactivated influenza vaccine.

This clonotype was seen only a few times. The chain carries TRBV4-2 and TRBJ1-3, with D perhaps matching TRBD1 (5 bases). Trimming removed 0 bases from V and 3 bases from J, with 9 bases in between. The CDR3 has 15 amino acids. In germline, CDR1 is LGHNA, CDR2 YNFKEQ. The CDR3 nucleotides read TGTGCCAGCAGCCAAGATCAGGGAGGTGGAAACACCATATATTTT. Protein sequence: CASSQDQGGGNTIYF.

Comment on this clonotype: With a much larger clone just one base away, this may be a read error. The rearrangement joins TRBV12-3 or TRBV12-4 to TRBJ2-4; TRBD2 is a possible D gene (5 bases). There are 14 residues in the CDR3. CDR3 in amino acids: CTSSLASQIPLQYF. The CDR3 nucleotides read TGTACCAGCAGTTTAGCTAGCCAGATACCTCTTCAGTACTTC.

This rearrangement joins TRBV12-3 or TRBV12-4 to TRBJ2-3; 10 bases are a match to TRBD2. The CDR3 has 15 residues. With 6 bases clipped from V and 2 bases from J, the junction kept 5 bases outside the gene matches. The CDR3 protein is CASRKLAGYTDTQYF. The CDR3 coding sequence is TGTGCCAGCAGAAAACTAGCGGGGTACACAGATACGCAGTATTTT.

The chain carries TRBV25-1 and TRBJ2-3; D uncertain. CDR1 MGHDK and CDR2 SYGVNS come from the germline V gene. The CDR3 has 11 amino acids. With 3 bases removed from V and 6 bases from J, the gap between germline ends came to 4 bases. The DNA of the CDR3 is TGTGCCAGCAGTGAGTACGATACGCAGTATTTT. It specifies CASSEYDTQYF.

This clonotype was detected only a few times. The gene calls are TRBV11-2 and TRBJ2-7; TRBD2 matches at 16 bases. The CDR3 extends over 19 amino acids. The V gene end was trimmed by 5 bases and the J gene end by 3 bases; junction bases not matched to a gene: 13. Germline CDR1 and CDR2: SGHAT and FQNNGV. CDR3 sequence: CASSAGTSGRGAVHYEQYF. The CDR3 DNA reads TGTGCCAGCAGCGCCGGGACTAGCGGGAGGGGAGCCGTTCACTACGAGCAGTACTTC.

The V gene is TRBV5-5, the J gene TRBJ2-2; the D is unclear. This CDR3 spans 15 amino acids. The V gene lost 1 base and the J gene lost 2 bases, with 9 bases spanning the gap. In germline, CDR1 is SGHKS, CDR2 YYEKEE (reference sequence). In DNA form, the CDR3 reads TGTGCCAGCAGCTTGTTAGTGGTTAACACCGGGGAGCTGTTTTTT. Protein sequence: CASSLLVVNTGELFF.

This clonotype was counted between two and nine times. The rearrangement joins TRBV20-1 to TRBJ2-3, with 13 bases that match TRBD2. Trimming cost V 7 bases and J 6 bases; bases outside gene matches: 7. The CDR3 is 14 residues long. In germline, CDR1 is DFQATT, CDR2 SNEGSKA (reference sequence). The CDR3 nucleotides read TGCAGTGGTGGGACTAGCGGGGTACCTGATACGCAGTATTTT. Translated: CSGGTSGVPDTQYF.

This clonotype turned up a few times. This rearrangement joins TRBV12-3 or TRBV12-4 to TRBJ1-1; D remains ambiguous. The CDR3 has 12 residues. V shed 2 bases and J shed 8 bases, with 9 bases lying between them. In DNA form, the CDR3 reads TGTGCCAGCAGTTTATTCTTAGGGGAAGCTTTCTTT. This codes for CASSLFLGEAFF.

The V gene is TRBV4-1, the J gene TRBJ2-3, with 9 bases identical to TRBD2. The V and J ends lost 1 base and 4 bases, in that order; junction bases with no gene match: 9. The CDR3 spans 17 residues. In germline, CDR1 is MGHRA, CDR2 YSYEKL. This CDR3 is CASSQVGVAGVADTQYF. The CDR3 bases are TGCGCCAGCAGCCAAGTTGGCGTAGCGGGGGTCGCAGATACGCAGTATTTT.

The CDR3 DNA is TGTGCCAGCTCACCACCTATCTCGGGCACAGATACGCAGTATTTT. Translated, it gives CASSPPISGTDTQYF. This rearrangement joins TRBV18 to TRBJ2-3; D unclear. The CDR3 runs 15 residues. CDR1 and CDR2 (germline): KGHSH, LQKENI. The V end lost 0 bases, the J end lost 1 base, and 8 bases lay between the germline ends.

CDR3 residues: CASRSGQAGNTIYF. CDR3 bases: TGTGCCAGCAGGTCGGGACAGGCTGGAAACACCATATATTTT. The chain joins TRBV12-3 or TRBV12-4 to TRBJ1-3; 8 bases agree with TRBD1. This CDR3 is 14 amino acids long. The J segment lost 2 bases and the V segment lost 6 bases, leaving 3 bases of the junction unmatched.

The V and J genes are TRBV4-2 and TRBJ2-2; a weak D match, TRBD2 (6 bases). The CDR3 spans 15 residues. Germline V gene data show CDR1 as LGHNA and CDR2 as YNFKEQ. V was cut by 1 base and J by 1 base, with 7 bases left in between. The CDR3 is CASSQVGGNTGELFF. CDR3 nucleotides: TGTGCCAGCAGCCAAGTGGGGGGGAACACCGGGGAGCTGTTTTTT.

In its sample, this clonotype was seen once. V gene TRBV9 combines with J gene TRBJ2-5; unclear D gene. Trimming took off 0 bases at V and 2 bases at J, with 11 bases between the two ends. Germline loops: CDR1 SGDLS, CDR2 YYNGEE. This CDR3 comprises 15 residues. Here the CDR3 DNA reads TGTGCCAGCAGCGTAGCTCCGACAACACAAGAGACCCAGTACTTC. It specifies CASSVAPTTQETQYF.

CDR3 amino acids: CASSLSGTSGYLGQFF. The CDR3 DNA reads as TGCGCCAGCAGCCTATCCGGGACTAGCGGCTATTTGGGGCAGTTCTTC. J is TRBJ2-1 and V is TRBV5-1; the match to TRBD2 covers 11 bases. This CDR3 has 16 residues. The trim removed 4 bases at V and 12 bases at J, leaving 15 bases unmatched. Per the germline V gene, CDR1 is SGHRS and CDR2 is YFSETQ.

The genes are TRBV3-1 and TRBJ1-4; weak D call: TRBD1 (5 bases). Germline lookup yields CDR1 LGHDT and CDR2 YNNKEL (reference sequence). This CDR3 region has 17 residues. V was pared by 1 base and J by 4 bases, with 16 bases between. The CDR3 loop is CASSQGNPAGHNEKLFF. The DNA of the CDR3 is TGTGCCAGCAGCCAAGGGAATCCGGCAGGGCATAATGAAAAACTGTTTTTT.

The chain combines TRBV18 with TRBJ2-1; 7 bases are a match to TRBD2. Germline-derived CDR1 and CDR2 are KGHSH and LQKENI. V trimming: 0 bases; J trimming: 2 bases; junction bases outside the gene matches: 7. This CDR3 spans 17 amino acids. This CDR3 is CASSPPRASGPYNEQFF. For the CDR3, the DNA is TGTGCCAGCTCACCACCTCGGGCTAGCGGACCCTACAATGAGCAGTTCTTC.

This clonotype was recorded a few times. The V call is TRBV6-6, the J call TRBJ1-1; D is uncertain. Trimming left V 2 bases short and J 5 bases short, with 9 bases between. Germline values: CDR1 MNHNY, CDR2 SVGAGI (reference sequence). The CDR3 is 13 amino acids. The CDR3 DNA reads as TGTGCCAGCAGTTACCCCAGGTGGACTGAAGCTTTCTTT. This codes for CASSYPRWTEAFF.

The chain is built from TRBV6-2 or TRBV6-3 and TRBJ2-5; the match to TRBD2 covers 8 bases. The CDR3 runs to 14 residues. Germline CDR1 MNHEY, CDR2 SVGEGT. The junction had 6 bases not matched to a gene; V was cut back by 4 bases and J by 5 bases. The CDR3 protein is CASSFFPGGETQYF. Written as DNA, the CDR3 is TGTGCCAGCAGTTTCTTCCCGGGAGGGGAGACCCAGTACTTC.

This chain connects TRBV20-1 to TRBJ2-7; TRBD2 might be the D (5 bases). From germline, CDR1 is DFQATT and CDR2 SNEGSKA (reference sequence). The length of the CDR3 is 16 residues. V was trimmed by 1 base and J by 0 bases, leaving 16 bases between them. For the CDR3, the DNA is TGCAGTGCTAGAGCTGTTTTAGAGGGATTCTCCTACGAGCAGTACTTC. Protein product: CSARAVLEGFSYEQYF.

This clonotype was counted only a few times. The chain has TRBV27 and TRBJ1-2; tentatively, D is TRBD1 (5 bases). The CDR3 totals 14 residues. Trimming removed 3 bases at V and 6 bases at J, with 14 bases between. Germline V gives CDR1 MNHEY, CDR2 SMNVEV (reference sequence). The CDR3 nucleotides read TGTGCCAGCAGTTTGGCCGGGGGAGGGAATGGCTACACCTTC. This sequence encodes CASSLAGGGNGYTF.

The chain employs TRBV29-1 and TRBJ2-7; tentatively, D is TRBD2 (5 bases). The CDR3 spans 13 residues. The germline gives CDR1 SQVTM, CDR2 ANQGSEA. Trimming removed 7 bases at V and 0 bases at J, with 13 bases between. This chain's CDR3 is CSGLDLSSYEQYF. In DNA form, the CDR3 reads TGCAGCGGACTGGACTTGAGCTCCTACGAGCAGTACTTC.

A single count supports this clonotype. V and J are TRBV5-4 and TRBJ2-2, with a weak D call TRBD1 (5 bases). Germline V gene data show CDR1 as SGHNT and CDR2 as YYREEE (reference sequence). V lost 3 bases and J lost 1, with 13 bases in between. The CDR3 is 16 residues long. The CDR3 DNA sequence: TGTGCCAGCAGCTACAGACAGATCGTGAACACCGGGGAGCTGTTTTTT. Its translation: CASSYRQIVNTGELFF.

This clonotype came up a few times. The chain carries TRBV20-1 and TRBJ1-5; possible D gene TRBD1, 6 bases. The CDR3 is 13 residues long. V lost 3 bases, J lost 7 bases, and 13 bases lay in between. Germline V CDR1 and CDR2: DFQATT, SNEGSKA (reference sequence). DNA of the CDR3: TGCAGTGCTAGGGGACAACCGGAACAGCCCCAGCATTTT. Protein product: CSARGQPEQPQHF.